This T cell receptor beta chain was obtained from a study of human T cells and chemical hapten exposure. MiXCR, run by TCRdb on the 5' RACE reads, gives a single entry per CDR3 protein. The sample consists of 110,000 or so distinct CDR3 sequences, approximately 20% of them appearing once. With V trimmed by 3 bases and J by 1 base, 10 bases remained unmatched. Germline CDR1 MGHRA, CDR2 YSYEKL. The CDR3 covers 18 residues. This clonotype was observed a few times. Unseparated into fractions, whole blood served as the source from which total RNA was extracted. This rearrangement joins TRBV4-1 to TRBJ2-1; TRBD2 aligns across 9 bases. The TCR comes from a human donor in good health. The chain's CDR3 is CASSQTLAGQRSYNEQFF. CDR3 sequence (DNA): TGCGCCAGCAGCCAGACCCTAGCGGGACAAAGGTCCTACAATGAGCAGTTCTTC.